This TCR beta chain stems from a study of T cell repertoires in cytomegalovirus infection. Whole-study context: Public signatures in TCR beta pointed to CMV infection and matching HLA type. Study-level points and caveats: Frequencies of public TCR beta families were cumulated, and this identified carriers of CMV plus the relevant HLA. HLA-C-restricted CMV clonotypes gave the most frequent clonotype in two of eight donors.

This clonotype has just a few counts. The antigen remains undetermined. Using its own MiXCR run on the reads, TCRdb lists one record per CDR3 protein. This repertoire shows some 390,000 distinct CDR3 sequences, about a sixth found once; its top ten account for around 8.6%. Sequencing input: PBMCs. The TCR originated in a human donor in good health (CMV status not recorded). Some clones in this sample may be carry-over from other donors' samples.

The CDR3 bases are TGTGCCAGCAGTGAACTCTCATCCACGGGGATCGGGTACTTC. Translation gives CASSELSSTGIGYF. The chain uses TRBV6-1 and TRBJ2-7, with a tentative D call TRBD2 (5 bases). The CDR3 consists of 14 residues. CDR1 is MNHNS, CDR2 SASEGT, per germline. Trimming pared 2 bases from V and 12 bases from J, leaving 20 bases between.